The 32 T cell receptor beta chains below were found in one sample sequenced in a study of blood T cell repertoires in COVID-19. Libraries were prepared by immunoSEQ multiplex PCR; TCRdb keeps only in-frame clonotypes and omits some of them. The table includes fewer than 450,000 clones, 87% detected once. The specimen sequenced was PBMCs or T cells enriched from blood (not recorded which). These receptor sequences come from a woman aged 25 to 39 who had recovered from COVID-19.

The chain uses TRBV7-8 and TRBJ1-5, with D maybe TRBD1 (5 bases). Trimming took 5 bases from V and 1 from J, leaving 24 bases between them. The CDR3 length is 19 residues. Germline-derived CDR1 and CDR2 are SGHVS and FQNEAQ. The CDR3 loop reads CASSPRRGQGPKSNQPQHF. For the CDR3, the DNA is TGTGCCAGCAGCCCGCGGAGGGGTCAGGGTCCCAAAAGCAATCAGCCCCAGCATTTT.

This chain uses TRBV5-4 with TRBJ1-3; tentatively, D is TRBD1 (5 bases). This CDR3 comprises 14 residues. Between the trimmed V and J ends, which lost 7 bases and 2 bases, there was a span of 13 bases. The germline gives CDR1 SGHNT, CDR2 YYREEE (reference sequence). The DNA of the CDR3 is TGTGCCAGCGCTGGAGGGGAGGCTGGAAACACCATATATTTT. Protein: CASAGGEAGNTIYF.

This chain connects TRBV7-2 to TRBJ2-2; 10 nucleotides match TRBD2. CDR1 and CDR2 from the germline V gene are SGHTA and FQGNSA. Trimming took 7 bases from V and 5 from J; bases not matched to a gene: 13. The CDR3 contains 17 residues. Written as DNA, the CDR3 is TGTGCCAGCACCCTAAGCGGGGGGGCCGTGAGAACCGGGGAGCTGTTTTTT. It specifies CASTLSGGAVRTGELFF.

V usage is TRBV5-4 and J usage is TRBJ2-1, with D possibly TRBD2 on 5 matching bases. CDR3 length: 16 residues. Germline CDR1 and CDR2: SGHNT and YYREEE (reference sequence). The V end lost 3 bases, the J end lost 0 bases, and 13 bases lay between the germline ends. The CDR3 DNA is TGTGCCAGCAGCTCACCGGGGAAGAGCTCCTACAATGAGCAGTTCTTC. Translation gives CASSSPGKSSYNEQFF.

This rearrangement joins TRBV7-2 to TRBJ2-5; D is perhaps TRBD1 (5 bases). Trimming took off 4 bases at V and 1 base at J, with 13 bases between the two ends. Germline V gene lookup returns CDR1 SGHTA and CDR2 FQGNSA. The CDR3 contains 15 residues. This CDR3 reads CASSSLGQSQETQYF. Here the CDR3 DNA reads TGTGCCAGCAGCTCCCTGGGGCAGAGCCAAGAGACCCAGTACTTC.

This chain links TRBV7-8 with TRBJ1-5; D possibly corresponds to TRBD1 (5 bases). This CDR3 spans 15 amino acids. Between the trimmed V and J ends, which lost 1 base and 6 bases, there was a span of 13 bases. CDR1 and CDR2 (germline): SGHVS, FQNEAQ. DNA of the CDR3: TGTGCCAGCAGCTTAGAAGGGGCGCAGGGTCAGCCCCAGCATTTT. Translating it yields CASSLEGAQGQPQHF.

On this clone: Within the sample, other DNA sequences also encode this same CDR3. The V and J genes are TRBV5-4 and TRBJ2-3; 12 bases align to TRBD2. Germline CDR1 and CDR2: SGHNT and YYREEE (reference sequence). Losses at the gene ends were 1 base for V and 4 bases for J; bases not matched to a gene: 1. The CDR3 runs to 15 residues. CDR3 in amino acids: CASSLRTSGADTQYF. The CDR3 coding sequence is TGTGCCAGCAGCTTGCGGACTAGCGGGGCAGATACGCAGTATTTT.

As concerns this clone: The sample holds other DNA sequences that translate to the same CDR3. V gene TRBV5-4 combines with J gene TRBJ1-3, with D tentatively TRBD1 (6 bases). Per the germline V gene, CDR1 is SGHNT and CDR2 is YYREEE (reference sequence). Trimming stripped 4 bases from V and 2 bases from J, with 10 bases between. The CDR3 contains 14 residues. DNA of the CDR3: TGTGCCAGCAGCCTGGCAGGGGCTGGAAACACCATATATTTT. Translation: CASSLAGAGNTIYF.

V gene TRBV12-3 or TRBV12-4 combines with J gene TRBJ1-6, with D possibly being TRBD1 (5 bases). The CDR3 has 12 amino acids. V was shortened by 6 bases and J by 6 bases, with 6 bases between the two germline ends. The CDR3 coding sequence is TGTGCCAGCAGACAGGTTAATTCACCCCTCCACTTT. Protein sequence: CASRQVNSPLHF.

V gene TRBV5-4 combines with J gene TRBJ1-2; TRBD1 might be the D (6 bases). The germline V gene encodes CDR1 SGHNT and CDR2 YYREEE (reference sequence). Deletions cut 0 bases from V and 5 bases from J, with 8 bases between. The CDR3 extends over 13 amino acids. This CDR3 is CASSLGGGYGYTF. CDR3 nucleotides: TGTGCCAGCAGCTTGGGAGGGGGATATGGCTACACCTTC.

The genes are TRBV7-2 and TRBJ2-7; 9 bases align to TRBD1. The junction had 1 base not matched to a gene; V was cut back by 1 base and J by 0 bases. The CDR3 has 15 residues. The V gene's germline CDR1 is SGHTA and CDR2 FQGNSA. The CDR3 spells CASSLEGQGSYEQYF. In nucleotides, the CDR3 is TGTGCCAGCAGCTTAGAGGGACAGGGCTCCTACGAGCAGTACTTC.

The chain carries TRBV30 and TRBJ2-2, with D hard to call. V lost 1 base and J lost 0, with 6 bases in between. The germline gives CDR1 GTSNPN, CDR2 SVGIG (reference sequence). This CDR3 is built from 14 residues. The CDR3 loop is CAWSGLANTGELFF. In DNA, the CDR3 is TGTGCCTGGAGTGGTCTAGCGAACACCGGGGAGCTGTTTTTT.

The CDR3 DNA reads TGCAGCGTTGAATGGGCAGGGCTGAACACTGAAGCTTTCTTT. This translates into CSVEWAGLNTEAFF. The chain has TRBV29-1 and TRBJ1-1; D possibly corresponds to TRBD1 (5 bases). V gave up 2 bases and J gave up 0 bases, with 10 bases separating them. The CDR3 is 14 residues long. CDR1 and CDR2 from the germline V gene are SQVTM and ANQGSEA. The entire variable domain, with the rest obtained from reference TRBV29-1 and TRBJ1-1, is as follows: SAVISQKPSRDICQRGTSLTIQCQVDSQVTMMFWYRQQPGQSLTLIATANQGSEATYESGFVIDKFPISRPNLTFSTLTVSNMSPEDSSIYLCSVEWAGLNTEAFFGQGTRLTVV.

The gene calls are TRBV19 and TRBJ1-2; 9 positions match TRBD1. This CDR3 is built from 19 residues. Germline lookup yields CDR1 LNHDA and CDR2 SQIVND (reference sequence). The trim removed 6 bases at V and 4 bases at J, leaving 21 bases unmatched. For the CDR3, the DNA is TGTGCCAGTAGGAGCCGGGACAGGGACAGCCCCTACCCAATCTATGGCTACACCTTC. It is translated as CASRSRDRDSPYPIYGYTF.

The genes are TRBV5-4 and TRBJ2-1; weak D call: TRBD1 (6 bases). The CDR3 runs to 13 residues. Germline-derived CDR1 and CDR2 are SGHNT and YYREEE (reference sequence). V was shortened by 5 bases and J by 4 bases, with 10 bases between the two germline ends. The CDR3 protein is CASRNDRYNEQFF. DNA for the CDR3: TGTGCCAGCAGAAACGACAGGTACAATGAGCAGTTCTTC.

This clone was counted a single time. The J gene is TRBJ2-1, the V gene TRBV27; TRBD1 matches at 9 bases. CDR3 length: 15 amino acids. V was pared by 7 bases and J by 7 bases, with 11 bases of the junction left unmatched. Germline assignment: CDR1 MNHEY and CDR2 SMNVEV (reference sequence). CDR3 coding DNA: TGTGCCAGCATCCCCGGGACAGGGTCTGAAAATGAGCAGTTCTTC. Amino acids: CASIPGTGSENEQFF.

The chain has TRBV5-8 and TRBJ2-7, with D unresolved. Between the trimmed V and J ends, which lost 2 bases and 4 bases, there was a span of 7 bases. There are 12 residues in the CDR3. Germline V gene sequence: CDR1 SGHTS, CDR2 YDEGEE. CDR3 sequence reads: CASSFAEYEQYF. The CDR3 DNA sequence: TGTGCCAGCAGCTTCGCAGAATACGAGCAGTACTTC.

The J gene is TRBJ2-7, the V gene TRBV10-3, with a tentative D call TRBD1 (6 bases). Germline lookup yields CDR1 ENHRY and CDR2 SYGVKD. Trimming took off 4 bases at V and 5 bases at J, with 12 bases between the two ends. The CDR3 contains 13 residues. The CDR3 bases are TGTGCCATCAGTGCCTCCGGGACAAACGAGCAGTACTTC. Its translation: CAISASGTNEQYF.

V gene TRBV3-1 (or the pseudogene TRBV3-2) combines with J gene TRBJ1-3; 7 bases agree with TRBD1. Germline CDR1 LGHDT, CDR2 YNNKEL (reference sequence). The CDR3 totals 16 residues. With V trimmed by 4 bases and J by 3 bases, 9 bases remained unmatched. The CDR3 loop reads CASSLGRGLYGNTIYF. The CDR3 DNA reads TGTGCCAGCAGCCTCGGAAGGGGGCTCTATGGAAACACCATATATTTT.

The genes are TRBV18 and TRBJ1-3; weak D call: TRBD1 (5 bases). V dropped 2 bases and J dropped 6 bases, with 11 bases sitting between them. The V gene's germline CDR1 is KGHSH and CDR2 LQKENI. The CDR3 consists of 14 residues. CDR3 residues: CASSPARAENTIYF. CDR3 nucleotide sequence: TGTGCCAGCTCACCAGCCAGGGCCGAAAACACCATATATTTT.

This clone was detected only once. This chain links TRBV6-2 or TRBV6-3 with TRBJ2-4, with 7 bases aligning to TRBD1. Germline V gene lookup returns CDR1 MNHEY and CDR2 SVGEGT. The V gene end was trimmed by 6 bases and the J gene end by 2 bases; junction bases not matched to a gene: 16. This CDR3 comprises 18 residues. The CDR3 nucleotides read TGTGCCAGCAGCCCTTCTCACCAGGGGGATATTACCAAAAACATTCAGTACTTC. It specifies CASSPSHQGDITKNIQYF.

The CDR3 protein is CASSPGQGMAGNTIYF. CDR3 sequence (DNA): TGTGCCAGCAGTCCCGGACAGGGGATGGCTGGAAACACCATATATTTT. The chain couples TRBV27 to TRBJ1-3; 9 positions agree with TRBD1. CDR3 length: 16 residues. The germline CDR1 and CDR2 sequences are MNHEY and SMNVEV (reference sequence). V dropped 5 bases and J dropped 2; count of bases not matched to a gene: 7.

The rearrangement links TRBV18 to TRBJ1-1; D call uncertain. This CDR3 has 12 amino acids. Trimming took off 5 bases at V and 3 bases at J, with 7 bases between the two ends. Germline V gives CDR1 KGHSH, CDR2 LQKENI. The chain's CDR3 is CASSGEHTEAFF. Written as DNA, the CDR3 is TGTGCCAGCTCAGGGGAGCACACTGAAGCTTTCTTT.

The CDR3 nucleotides read TGTGCCAGCACCAACTCCGCGGAGCCCCAGCATTTT. It specifies CASTNSAEPQHF. V is TRBV28 and J is TRBJ1-5; D gene unclear. V was cut by 7 bases and J by 8 bases, with 12 bases left in between. CDR3 length: 12 residues. The V gene's germline CDR1 is MDHEN and CDR2 SYDVKM.

This chain uses TRBV24-1 with TRBJ2-2; D may be TRBD1 (5 bases). The ends were cut back, 1 base at V and 3 bases at J, with 5 bases in the middle. Germline V gives CDR1 KGHDR, CDR2 SFDVKD. The CDR3 sequence is 14 residues long. The CDR3 DNA is TGTGCCACCAGTGATTTCAGGGACACCGGGGAGCTGTTTTTT. Its protein product is CATSDFRDTGELFF.

The chain is built from TRBV2 and TRBJ1-2; tentatively, D is TRBD1 (5 bases). The CDR3 length is 12 residues. Between the trimmed V and J ends, which lost 3 bases and 5 bases, there was a span of 7 bases. Germline loops: CDR1 SNHLY, CDR2 FYNNEI. DNA of the CDR3: TGTGCCAGCAGTGACAGGGATTATGGCTACACCTTC. Translated, it gives CASSDRDYGYTF.

To note about this clone: This same CDR3 is encoded by further DNA sequences in the sample. The chain recombines TRBV18 with TRBJ1-4; tentative D call: TRBD1 (6 bases). The germline V and J ends were trimmed by 4 bases and 8 bases, with 8 bases remaining between them. Germline lookup yields CDR1 KGHSH and CDR2 LQKENI. The CDR3 is 12 residues long. CDR3 residues: CASSLRGEKLFF. The DNA for the CDR3 is TGTGCCAGCTCACTCAGGGGAGAAAAACTGTTTTTT. The whole variable domain, remainder taken from reference TRBV18 and TRBJ1-4, is NAGVMQNPRHLVRRRGQEARLRCSPMKGHSHVYWYRQLPEEGLKFMVYLQKENIIDESGMPKERFSAEFPKEGPSILRIQQVVRGDSAAYFCASSLRGEKLFFGSGTQLSVL.

The rearrangement uses TRBV6-5 and TRBJ2-7, with 8 bases that match TRBD2. V trimming: 6 bases; J trimming: 5 bases; junction bases outside the gene matches: 3. The CDR3 runs 12 residues. CDR1 and CDR2 (germline): MNHEY, SVGAGI. The CDR3 region has the DNA TGTGCCAGCAGCGGGGGGGGAAACGAGCAGTACTTC. The encoded protein is CASSGGGNEQYF.

The chain employs TRBV27 and TRBJ2-7; TRBD1 matches at 9 bases. The CDR3 is 13 amino acids. Germline V CDR1 and CDR2: MNHEY, SMNVEV (reference sequence). With V trimmed by 9 bases and J by 3 bases, 6 bases remained unmatched. In DNA form, the CDR3 reads TGTGCCAGTTCCGGGACAGGGTACTACGAGCAGTACTTC. As protein: CASSGTGYYEQYF.

This rearrangement joins TRBV7-8 to TRBJ2-2, with 10 bases fitting TRBD1. Per germline, CDR1 SGHVS and CDR2 FQNEAQ. V lost 5 bases to trimming and J lost 4 bases; unmatched junction nucleotides: 16. CDR3 size: 19 residues. The CDR3: CASSLIPWDRGYGTGELFF. In nucleotides, the CDR3 is TGTGCCAGCAGCCTAATACCGTGGGACAGGGGATATGGCACCGGGGAGCTGTTTTTT.

This clone turned up a few times. V gene TRBV7-9 combines with J gene TRBJ1-2; 7 bases align to TRBD1. Per the germline V gene, CDR1 is SEHNR and CDR2 is FQNEAQ (reference sequence). CDR3 length: 12 amino acids. V was pared by 1 base and J by 7 bases, with 0 bases of the junction left unmatched. The CDR3 region has the DNA TGTGCCAGCAGCTTAGGGACAGGTGGCTACACCTTC. Translating gives CASSLGTGGYTF.

The chain recombines TRBV6-5 with TRBJ2-7, with D tentatively TRBD1 (6 bases). The CDR3 covers 16 residues. Trimming took 2 bases from V and 4 from J, leaving 18 bases between them. Germline CDR1 is MNHEY and CDR2 is SVGAGI. This chain's CDR3 is CASSYSRTTQGYEQYF. The CDR3 DNA follows: TGTGCCAGCAGTTACAGCAGGACAACCCAGGGGTACGAGCAGTACTTC.